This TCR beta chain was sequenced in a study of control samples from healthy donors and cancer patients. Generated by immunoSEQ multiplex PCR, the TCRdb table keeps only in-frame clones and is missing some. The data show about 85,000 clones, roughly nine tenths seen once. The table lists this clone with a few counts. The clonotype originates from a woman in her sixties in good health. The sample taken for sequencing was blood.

The CDR3 DNA reads as TGTGCCAGCAGCTCCCAAGCGGGACTAGCGACAGATACGCAGTATTTT. As protein: CASSSQAGLATDTQYF. The chain uses TRBV7-2 and TRBJ2-3; TRBD2 agrees at 10 bases. CDR1 and CDR2 (germline): SGHTA, FQGNSA. The CDR3 runs to 16 residues. V shed 4 bases, J shed 3 bases, and the junction held 7 bases outside the gene matches.